Listed below are T cell receptor beta chains from one sample, sequenced in a study of PD-1 blockade in classical Hodgkin lymphoma. Only in-frame clones appear in the TCRdb table, and some are missing; sequencing was by immunoSEQ multiplex PCR. The table lists some 110,000 clones, around 90% of them singletons. Sequenced material: peripheral blood mononuclear cells (PBMCs), taken before the fourth cycle of nivolumab. These receptors were taken from a human donor with classical Hodgkin lymphoma. Both conserved end residues are part of each CDR3. The order of the fields is clone size, J gene, D gene, V gene, CDR3 protein, CDR3 DNA. A D gene is named only where the DNA matches it firmly. A clone size is listed for some rows: how often the clone was seen (once, few, many), or a class if it is expanded.

>.|TRBJ2-2|.|TRBV19
CASSMVLSTGELFF
TGTGCCAGTAGTATGGTCTTGAGTACCGGGGAGCTGTTTTTT
>.|TRBJ1-3|.|TRBV2
CASRGKRVGISPGNTIYF
TGTGCCAGCAGGGGAAAAAGGGTGGGGATATCTCCGGGAAACACCATATATTTT
>.|TRBJ2-3|.|TRBV11-2
CASSFSRNTQYF
TGTGCCAGCAGCTTCTCTCGAAATACGCAGTATTTT
>.|TRBJ1-5|.|TRBV30
CAWSVHVNQPQHF
TGTGCCTGGAGTGTACACGTGAATCAGCCCCAGCATTTT
>.|TRBJ2-2|TRBD2|TRBV5-1
CASRRSGSSSNTGELFF
TGCGCCAGCAGACGTAGCGGGAGTTCTTCAAACACCGGGGAGCTGTTTTTT
>.|TRBJ2-2|.|TRBV7-6
CASSLVGGQNTGELFF
TGTGCCAGCAGCTTAGTGGGAGGCCAAAACACCGGGGAGCTGTTTTTT
>once|TRBJ1-4|.|TRBV6-5
CASKGLANEKLFF
TGTGCCAGCAAGGGGCTAGCTAATGAAAAACTGTTTTTT
>once|TRBJ1-5|TRBD1|TRBV19
CASSIGQGALSQHF
TGTGCCAGTAGTATTGGGCAGGGGGCTTTGTCCCAGCATTTT
>.|TRBJ2-1|TRBD2|TRBV28
CASTLLAGGLGNEQFF
TGTGCCAGCACCCTTCTAGCGGGAGGTTTAGGCAATGAGCAGTTCTTC
>.|TRBJ2-1|TRBD2|TRBV6-1
CASSETSGRVDEQFF
TGTGCCAGCAGTGAGACTAGCGGGAGGGTAGATGAGCAGTTCTTC
>.|TRBJ2-7|TRBD1|TRBV2
CASSERPGATGGDYEQYF
TGTGCCAGCAGCGAACGTCCAGGTGCGACAGGGGGCGACTACGAGCAGTACTTC
>.|TRBJ2-7|TRBD1|TRBV27
CASSAGTGDIYEQYF
TGTGCCAGCAGTGCTGGGACAGGGGACATCTACGAGCAGTACTTC
>.|TRBJ2-2|.|TRBV30
CAWSVRNTGELFF
TGTGCCTGGAGTGTACGAAACACCGGGGAGCTGTTTTTT
>.|TRBJ1-3|.|TRBV29-1
CSVVRQGGNTIYF
TGCAGCGTTGTTCGGCAGGGTGGGAACACCATATATTTT
>.|TRBJ1-2|.|TRBV9
CASSPWTDGYTF
TGTGCCAGCAGCCCCTGGACAGATGGCTACACCTTC
>.|TRBJ2-5|TRBD2|TRBV6-5
CASSETSGLQETQYF
TGTGCCAGCAGCGAGACTAGCGGCCTCCAAGAGACCCAGTACTTC
>.|TRBJ1-5|TRBD1|TRBV2
CASSPTGDGQPQHF
TGTGCCAGCAGCCCGACAGGGGACGGGCAGCCCCAGCATTTT
>.|TRBJ2-2|TRBD2|TRBV9
CASSVGREKAGELFF
TGTGCCAGCAGCGTGGGGCGGGAGAAGGCCGGGGAGCTGTTTTTT
>.|TRBJ2-1|.|TRBV19
CASSPRTVYNEQFF
TGTGCCAGTAGTCCCCGGACCGTATACAATGAGCAGTTCTTC
>.|TRBJ2-7|.|TRBV7-6
CASSPEGEGRYEQYF
TGTGCCAGCAGCCCCGAGGGGGAGGGCCGGTACGAGCAGTACTTC
>.|TRBJ2-6|.|TRBV19
CASSINGARRANVLTF
TGTGCCAGTAGTATAAATGGGGCGCGACGGGCCAACGTCCTGACTTTC
>.|TRBJ1-1|TRBD1|TRBV10-3
CAATGQEGNTEAFF
TGTGCCGCGACCGGACAGGAGGGGAACACTGAAGCTTTCTTT
>.|TRBJ1-1|.|TRBV6-5
CASSYMNSKNTEAFF
TGTGCCAGCAGTTACATGAACAGTAAGAACACTGAAGCTTTCTTT
>.|TRBJ1-2|TRBD1|TRBV5-4
CASSSTKQGNYGYTF
TGTGCCAGCAGCTCAACCAAACAGGGGAACTATGGCTACACCTTC
>.|TRBJ2-7|TRBD2|TRBV27
CASSFRLAGAHEQYF
TGTGCCAGCAGTTTCCGACTAGCGGGAGCCCACGAGCAGTACTTC
>.|TRBJ1-4|TRBD1|TRBV28
CASSEGQKEKLFF
TGTGCCAGCAGTGAGGGACAGAAGGAAAAACTGTTTTTT
>.|TRBJ2-1|.|TRBV11-3
CASSAYNEQFF
TGTGCCAGCAGCGCCTACAATGAGCAGTTCTTC
>.|TRBJ2-7|TRBD2|TRBV10-1
CASSERTSGYEQYF
TGCGCCAGCAGTGAAAGGACTAGCGGGTACGAGCAGTACTTC
>.|TRBJ1-5|.|TRBV29-1
CSVETDKGLPQHF
TGCAGCGTGGAAACGGACAAAGGGTTGCCCCAGCATTTT
>.|TRBJ2-7|.|TRBV6-5
CASSQPGSYEQYF
TGTGCCAGCAGTCAGCCTGGGTCCTACGAGCAGTACTTC
>.|TRBJ1-5|.|TRBV10-3
CAISEGTYTAQPQHF
TGTGCCATCAGTGAGGGGACCTACACAGCTCAGCCCCAGCATTTT
>few|TRBJ2-6|TRBD1|TRBV29-1
CSVDWTGGAGANVLTF
TGCAGCGTTGACTGGACAGGGGGGGCTGGGGCCAACGTCCTGACTTTC
>.|TRBJ1-1|TRBD1|TRBV28
CASSFYFRDRGKAFF
TGTGCCAGCAGTTTCTATTTTAGGGACAGGGGTAAAGCTTTCTTT
>.|TRBJ2-6|.|TRBV1
CTSSQDCAQSRANVLTF
TGCACCAGCAGCCAAGATTGTGCACAAAGTCGGGCCAACGTCCTGACTTTC
>.|TRBJ2-3|TRBD2|TRBV19
CASSMMSGSDTQYF
TGTGCCAGTAGTATGATGAGCGGGAGTGATACGCAGTATTTT
>.|TRBJ2-1|.|TRBV28
CASSSRRLEEFNEQFF
TGTGCCAGCAGTTCTCGTCGACTAGAGGAGTTCAATGAGCAGTTCTTC
>.|TRBJ1-1|TRBD1|TRBV19
CASKTGGITEAFF
TGTGCCAGTAAGACAGGGGGCATCACTGAAGCTTTCTTT
>once|TRBJ1-1|.|TRBV6-5
CASSRTGGRNTEAFF
TGTGCCAGCAGTCGGACTGGGGGAAGGAACACTGAAGCTTTCTTT